This T cell receptor (beta chain) is drawn from a study of Ad26.COV2.S vaccination and SARS-CoV-2 variants. Study overall: Within the COV1001 Ad26.COV2.S trial arm, the donor was enrolled. General study points: Total T cell responses were possibly underestimated by TCR breadth and depth analyses. It was reported that spike-specific CD8+ and CD4+ T cell responses were substantially broad after vaccination.

Treatment defined: roughly 20 received Ad26.COV2.S at low or high dose, single or two shots; a few received placebo; per-sample allocation not given. Day 63 following the first vaccine or placebo injection was when the samples were taken. The donor's status was that of an adult aged 18-55 years in Boston. The germline gives CDR1 LGHDT, CDR2 YNNKEL (reference sequence). V lost 0 bases and J 0 bases, leaving 3 bases between the germline ends. The CDR3 has 15 residues. About this clone itself: The antigen is undetermined.

The protocol was immunoSEQ multiplex PCR, while the TCRdb copy is restricted to in-frame clones and leaves out a portion. The table lists 290,000 or so clones, around 87% of them singletons. Sequencing used peripheral blood, obtained in a trial of Ad26.COV2.S vaccine versus placebo. This clonotype originated in a person between 18 and 65 years old who received the Ad26.COV2.S COVID-19 vaccine or a placebo. The rearrangement uses TRBV3-1 (or the pseudogene TRBV3-2) and TRBJ2-6; D ambiguous. The DNA for the CDR3 is TGTGCCAGCAGCCAAGAGCCCTCTGGGGCCAACGTCCTGACTTTC. As protein: CASSQEPSGANVLTF.